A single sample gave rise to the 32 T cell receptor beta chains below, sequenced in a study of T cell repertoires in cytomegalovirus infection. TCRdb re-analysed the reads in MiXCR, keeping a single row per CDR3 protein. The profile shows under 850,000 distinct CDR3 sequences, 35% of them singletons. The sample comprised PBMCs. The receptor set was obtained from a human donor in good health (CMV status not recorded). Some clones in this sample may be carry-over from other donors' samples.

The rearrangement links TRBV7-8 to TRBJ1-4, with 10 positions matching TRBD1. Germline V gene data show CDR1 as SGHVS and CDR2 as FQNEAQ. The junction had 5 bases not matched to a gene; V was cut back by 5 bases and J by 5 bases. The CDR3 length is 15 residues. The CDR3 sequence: CASSPGTGENEKLFF. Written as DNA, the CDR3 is TGTGCCAGCAGCCCGGGGACAGGGGAGAATGAAAAACTGTTTTTT.

The CDR3 is CASSWHGTSRNEQFF. CDR3 bases: TGTGCCAGCAGCTGGCACGGGACTAGCCGTAATGAGCAGTTCTTC. The chain combines TRBV11-1 with TRBJ2-1, with TRBD2 matching over 9 bases. Germline trimming cut 4 bases from V and 7 bases from J; bases unmatched to any gene: 8. The CDR3 consists of 15 residues. CDR1 and CDR2 (germline): SGHAT, FQDESV (reference sequence).

This chain's CDR3 is CASTKLGTSGGNIQYF. The CDR3 DNA sequence: TGTGCCAGCACCAAACTCGGGACTAGCGGGGGTAACATTCAGTACTTC. J is TRBJ2-4 and V is TRBV27; the match to TRBD2 covers 14 bases. The CDR3 is 16 amino acids. V shed 7 bases and J 7 bases; nucleotides not matched to a gene: 9. CDR1 MNHEY and CDR2 SMNVEV come from the germline V gene (reference sequence).

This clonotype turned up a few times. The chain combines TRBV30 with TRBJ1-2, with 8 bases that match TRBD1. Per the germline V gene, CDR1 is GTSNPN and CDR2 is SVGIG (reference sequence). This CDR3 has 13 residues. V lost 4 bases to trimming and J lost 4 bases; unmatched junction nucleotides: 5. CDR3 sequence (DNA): TGTGCCTGGACCTACGGACAGGGCTATGGCTACACCTTC. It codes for CAWTYGQGYGYTF.

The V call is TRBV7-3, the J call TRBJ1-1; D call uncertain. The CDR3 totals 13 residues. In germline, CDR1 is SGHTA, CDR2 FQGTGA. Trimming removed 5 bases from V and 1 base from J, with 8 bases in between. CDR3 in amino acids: CASSGEGNTEAFF. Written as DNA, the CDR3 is TGTGCCAGCAGCGGGGAAGGGAACACTGAAGCTTTCTTT.

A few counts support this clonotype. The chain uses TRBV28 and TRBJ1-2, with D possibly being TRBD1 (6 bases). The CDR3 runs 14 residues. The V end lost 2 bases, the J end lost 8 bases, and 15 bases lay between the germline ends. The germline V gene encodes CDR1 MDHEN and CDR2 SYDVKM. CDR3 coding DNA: TGTGCCAGCAGTTTACCCAGGGCTGGGGGCGGCTACACCTTC. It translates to CASSLPRAGGGYTF.

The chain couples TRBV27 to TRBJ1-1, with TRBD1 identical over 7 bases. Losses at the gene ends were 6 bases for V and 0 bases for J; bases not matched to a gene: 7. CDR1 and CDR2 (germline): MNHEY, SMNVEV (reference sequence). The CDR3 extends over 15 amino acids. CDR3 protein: CASRRQGVMNTEAFF. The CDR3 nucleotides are TGTGCCAGCAGGCGACAGGGTGTGATGAACACTGAAGCTTTCTTT.

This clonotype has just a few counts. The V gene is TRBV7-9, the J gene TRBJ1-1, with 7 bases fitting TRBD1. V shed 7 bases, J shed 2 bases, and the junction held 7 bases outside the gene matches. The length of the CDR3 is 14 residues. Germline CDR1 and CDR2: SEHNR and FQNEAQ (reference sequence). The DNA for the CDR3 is TGTGCCAGCAACCTGGGACAGCTAAACACTGAAGCTTTCTTT. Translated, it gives CASNLGQLNTEAFF.

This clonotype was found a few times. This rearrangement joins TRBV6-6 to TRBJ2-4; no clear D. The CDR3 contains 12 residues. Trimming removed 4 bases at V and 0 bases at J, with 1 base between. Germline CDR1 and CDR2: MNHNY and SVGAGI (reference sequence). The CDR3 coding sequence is TGTGCCAGCAGTTCAGCCAAAAACATTCAGTACTTC. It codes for CASSSAKNIQYF.

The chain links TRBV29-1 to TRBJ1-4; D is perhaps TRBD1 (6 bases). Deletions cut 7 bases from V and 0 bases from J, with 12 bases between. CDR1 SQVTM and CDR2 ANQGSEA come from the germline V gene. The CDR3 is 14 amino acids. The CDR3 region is CSAGGGATNEKLFF. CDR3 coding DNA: TGCAGCGCAGGAGGGGGAGCAACTAATGAAAAACTGTTTTTT. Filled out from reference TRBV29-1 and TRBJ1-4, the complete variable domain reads SAVISQKPSRDICQRGTSLTIQCQVDSQVTMMFWYRQQPGQSLTLIATANQGSEATYESGFVIDKFPISRPNLTFSTLTVSNMSPEDSSIYLCSAGGGATNEKLFFGSGTQLSVL.

Here the CDR3 DNA reads TGTGCCAGCAGCACGGGGACTAGCGGGGGGAACCAAGAGACCCAGTACTTC. Translation: CASSTGTSGGNQETQYF. The chain is built from TRBV7-9 and TRBJ2-5, with 15 nucleotides matching TRBD2. Trimming took 5 bases from V and 0 from J; bases not matched to a gene: 4. Germline CDR1 and CDR2: SEHNR and FQNEAQ (reference sequence). The CDR3 is 17 residues long.

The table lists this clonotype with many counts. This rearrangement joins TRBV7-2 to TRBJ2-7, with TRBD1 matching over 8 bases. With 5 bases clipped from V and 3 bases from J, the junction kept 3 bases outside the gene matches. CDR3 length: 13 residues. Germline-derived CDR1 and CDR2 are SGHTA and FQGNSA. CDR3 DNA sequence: TGTGCCAGCAGCCGCACAGGGGGCTACGAGCAGTACTTC. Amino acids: CASSRTGGYEQYF. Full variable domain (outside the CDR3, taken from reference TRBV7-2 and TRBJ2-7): GAGVSQSPSNKVTEKGKDVELRCDPISGHTALYWYRQSLGQGLEFLIYFQGNSAPDKSGLPSDRFSAERTGGSVSTLTIQRTQQEDSAVYLCASSRTGGYEQYFGPGTRLTVT.

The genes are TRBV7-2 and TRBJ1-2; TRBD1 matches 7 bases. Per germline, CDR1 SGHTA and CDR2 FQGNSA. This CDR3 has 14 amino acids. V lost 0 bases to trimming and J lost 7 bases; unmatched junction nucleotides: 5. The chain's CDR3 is CASSLARGMSGYTF. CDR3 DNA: TGTGCCAGCAGCTTAGCCAGGGGGATGTCTGGCTACACCTTC.

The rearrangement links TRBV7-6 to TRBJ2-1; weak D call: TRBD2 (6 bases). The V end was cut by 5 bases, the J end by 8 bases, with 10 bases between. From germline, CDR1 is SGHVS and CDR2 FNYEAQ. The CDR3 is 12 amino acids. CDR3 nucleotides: TGTGCCAGCAGCGCCACTAGCTATGAGCAGTTCTTC. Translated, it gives CASSATSYEQFF. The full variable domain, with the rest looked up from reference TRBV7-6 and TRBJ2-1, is GAGVSQSPRYKVTKRGQDVALRCDPISGHVSLYWYRQALGQGPEFLTYFNYEAQQDKSGLPNDRFSAERPEGSISTLTIQRTEQRDSAMYRCASSATSYEQFFGPGTRLTVL.

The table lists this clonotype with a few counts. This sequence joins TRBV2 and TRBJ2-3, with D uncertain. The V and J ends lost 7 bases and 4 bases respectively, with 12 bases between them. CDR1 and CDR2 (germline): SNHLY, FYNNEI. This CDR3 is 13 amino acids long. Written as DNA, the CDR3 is TGTGCCAGCAACCGTCGAGGTCCAGATACGCAGTATTTT. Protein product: CASNRRGPDTQYF.

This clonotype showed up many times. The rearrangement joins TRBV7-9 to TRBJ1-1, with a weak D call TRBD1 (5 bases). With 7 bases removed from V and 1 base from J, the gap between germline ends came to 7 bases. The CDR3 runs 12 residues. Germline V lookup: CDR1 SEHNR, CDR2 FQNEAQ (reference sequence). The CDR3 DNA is TGTGCCAGCACCGGACAGAACACTGAAGCTTTCTTT. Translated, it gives CASTGQNTEAFF.

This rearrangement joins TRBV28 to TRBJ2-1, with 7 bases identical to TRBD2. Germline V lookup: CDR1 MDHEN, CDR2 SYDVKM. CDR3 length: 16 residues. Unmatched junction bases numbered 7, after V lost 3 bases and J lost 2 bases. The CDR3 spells CASSFVLARTYNEQFF. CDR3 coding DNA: TGTGCCAGCAGTTTCGTACTAGCGCGTACCTACAATGAGCAGTTCTTC.

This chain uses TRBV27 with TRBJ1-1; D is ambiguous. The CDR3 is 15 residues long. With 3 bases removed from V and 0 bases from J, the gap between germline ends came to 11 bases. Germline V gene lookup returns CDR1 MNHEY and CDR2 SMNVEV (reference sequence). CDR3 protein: CASSFSPRVNTEAFF. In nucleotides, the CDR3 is TGTGCCAGCAGTTTTTCCCCTCGGGTGAACACTGAAGCTTTCTTT.

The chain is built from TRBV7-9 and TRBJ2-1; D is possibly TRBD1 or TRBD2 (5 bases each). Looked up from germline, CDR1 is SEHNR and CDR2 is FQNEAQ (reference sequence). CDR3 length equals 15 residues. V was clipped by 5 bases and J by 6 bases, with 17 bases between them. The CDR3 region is CASSPPGAEGNEQFF. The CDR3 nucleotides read TGTGCCAGCAGCCCACCCGGGGCCGAGGGCAATGAGCAGTTCTTC.

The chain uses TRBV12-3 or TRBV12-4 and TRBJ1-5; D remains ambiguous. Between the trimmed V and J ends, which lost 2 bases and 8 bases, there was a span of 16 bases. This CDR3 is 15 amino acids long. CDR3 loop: CASSLYRASGEPQHF. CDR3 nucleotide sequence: TGTGCCAGCAGTTTATATCGGGCCAGCGGGGAGCCCCAGCATTTT.

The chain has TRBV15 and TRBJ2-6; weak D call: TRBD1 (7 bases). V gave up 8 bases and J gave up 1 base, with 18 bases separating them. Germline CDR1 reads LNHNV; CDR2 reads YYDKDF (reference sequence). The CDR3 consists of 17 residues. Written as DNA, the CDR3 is TGTGCCACCCGACGGGCAGGGGGGATGTCTGGGGCCAACGTCCTGACTTTC. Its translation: CATRRAGGMSGANVLTF.

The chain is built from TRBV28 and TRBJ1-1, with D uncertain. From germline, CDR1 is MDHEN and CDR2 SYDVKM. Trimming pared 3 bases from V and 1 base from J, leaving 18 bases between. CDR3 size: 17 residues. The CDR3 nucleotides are TGTGCCAGCAGTTTGGGATGGGTCGGAAACTCGAACACTGAAGCTTTCTTT. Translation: CASSLGWVGNSNTEAFF.

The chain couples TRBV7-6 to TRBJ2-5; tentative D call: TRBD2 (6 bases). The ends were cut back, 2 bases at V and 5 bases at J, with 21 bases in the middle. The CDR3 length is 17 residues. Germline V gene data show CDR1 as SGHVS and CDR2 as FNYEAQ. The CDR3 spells CASSLSIHGGNGETQYF. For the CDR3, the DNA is TGTGCCAGCAGCTTAAGTATCCATGGGGGGAATGGGGAGACCCAGTACTTC.

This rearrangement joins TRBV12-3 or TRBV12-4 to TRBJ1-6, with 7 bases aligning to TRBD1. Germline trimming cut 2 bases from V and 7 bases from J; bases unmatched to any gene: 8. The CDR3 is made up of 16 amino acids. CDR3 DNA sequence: TGTGCCAGCAGTTTATTAGGGGGCAGGGGAAATTCACCCCTCCACTTT. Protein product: CASSLLGGRGNSPLHF.

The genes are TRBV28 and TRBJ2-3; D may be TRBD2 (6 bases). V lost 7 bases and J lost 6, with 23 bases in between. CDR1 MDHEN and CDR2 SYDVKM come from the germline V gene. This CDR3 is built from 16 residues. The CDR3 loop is CASMVASEIIRDTQYF. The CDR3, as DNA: TGTGCCAGCATGGTGGCTAGCGAAATAATCCGGGATACGCAGTATTTT.

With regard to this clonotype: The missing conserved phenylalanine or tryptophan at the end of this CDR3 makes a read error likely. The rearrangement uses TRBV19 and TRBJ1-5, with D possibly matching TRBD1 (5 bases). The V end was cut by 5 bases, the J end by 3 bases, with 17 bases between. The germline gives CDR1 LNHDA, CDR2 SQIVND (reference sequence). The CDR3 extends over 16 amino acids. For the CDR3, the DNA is TGTGCCAGTAGTGCACGGACACAACTTTTCAATCAGCCCCAGCATTTG. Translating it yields CASSARTQLFNQPQHL.

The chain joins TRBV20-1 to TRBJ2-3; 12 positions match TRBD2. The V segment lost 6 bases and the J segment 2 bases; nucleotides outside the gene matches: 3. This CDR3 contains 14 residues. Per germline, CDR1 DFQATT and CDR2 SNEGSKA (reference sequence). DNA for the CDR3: TGCAGTGCCCGACTAGCGGGGGACACAGATACGCAGTATTTT. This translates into CSARLAGDTDTQYF.

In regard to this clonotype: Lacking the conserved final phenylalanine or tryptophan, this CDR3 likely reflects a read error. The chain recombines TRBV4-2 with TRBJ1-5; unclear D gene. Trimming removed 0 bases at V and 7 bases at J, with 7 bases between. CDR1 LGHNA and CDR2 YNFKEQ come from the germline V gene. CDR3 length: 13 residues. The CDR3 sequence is CASSQDGGQPQHL. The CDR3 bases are TGTGCCAGCAGCCAAGACGGAGGGCAGCCCCAGCATTTG.

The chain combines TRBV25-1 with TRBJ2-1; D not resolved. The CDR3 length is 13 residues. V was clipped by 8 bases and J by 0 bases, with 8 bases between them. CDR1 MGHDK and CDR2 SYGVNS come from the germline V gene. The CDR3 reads CASGGFSYNEQFF. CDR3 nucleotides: TGTGCCAGCGGCGGTTTCTCCTACAATGAGCAGTTCTTC. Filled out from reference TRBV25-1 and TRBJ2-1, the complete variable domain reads EADIYQTPRYLVIGTGKKITLECSQTMGHDKMYWYQQDPGMELHLIHYSYGVNSTEKGDLSSESTVSRIRTEHFPLTLESARPSHTSQYLCASGGFSYNEQFFGPGTRLTVL.

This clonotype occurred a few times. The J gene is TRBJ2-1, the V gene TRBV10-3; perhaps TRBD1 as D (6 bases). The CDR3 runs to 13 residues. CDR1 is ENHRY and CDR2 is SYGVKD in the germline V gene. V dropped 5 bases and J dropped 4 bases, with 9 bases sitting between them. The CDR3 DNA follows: TGTGCCATCAGTAGCAGGGGTTACAATGAGCAGTTCTTC. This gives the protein CAISSRGYNEQFF.

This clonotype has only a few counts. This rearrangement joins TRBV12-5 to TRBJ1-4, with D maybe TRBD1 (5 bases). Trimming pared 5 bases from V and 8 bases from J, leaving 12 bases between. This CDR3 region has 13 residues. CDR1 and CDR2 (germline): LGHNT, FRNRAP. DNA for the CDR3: TGTGCTAGTGGTCGATACAGGCGGGAAAAACTGTTTTTT. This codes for CASGRYRREKLFF.

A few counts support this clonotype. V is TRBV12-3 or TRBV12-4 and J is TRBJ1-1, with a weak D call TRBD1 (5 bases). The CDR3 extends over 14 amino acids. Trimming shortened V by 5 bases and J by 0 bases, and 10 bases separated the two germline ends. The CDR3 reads CASSKTVMNTEAFF. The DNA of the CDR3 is TGTGCCAGCAGTAAGACAGTGATGAACACTGAAGCTTTCTTT.